This TCR beta chain was retrieved from a study of blood T cell repertoires in COVID-19. TCRdb keeps only in-frame clones here, not all; method: immunoSEQ multiplex PCR. The table includes some 150,000 clones, roughly 90% detected once. V was pared by 1 base and J by 3 bases, with 9 bases between. The CDR3 contains 14 residues. From germline, CDR1 is LGHNA and CDR2 YSLEER. The gene calls are TRBV4-3 and TRBJ1-2, with D perhaps TRBD1 (5 bases). This TCR was recovered from a human donor in a cohort sampled during active COVID-19. The material sequenced was peripheral blood. Here the CDR3 reads CASSQAKGDYGYTF. CDR3 nucleotides: TGCGCCAGCAGCCAAGCGAAAGGGGACTATGGCTACACCTTC.